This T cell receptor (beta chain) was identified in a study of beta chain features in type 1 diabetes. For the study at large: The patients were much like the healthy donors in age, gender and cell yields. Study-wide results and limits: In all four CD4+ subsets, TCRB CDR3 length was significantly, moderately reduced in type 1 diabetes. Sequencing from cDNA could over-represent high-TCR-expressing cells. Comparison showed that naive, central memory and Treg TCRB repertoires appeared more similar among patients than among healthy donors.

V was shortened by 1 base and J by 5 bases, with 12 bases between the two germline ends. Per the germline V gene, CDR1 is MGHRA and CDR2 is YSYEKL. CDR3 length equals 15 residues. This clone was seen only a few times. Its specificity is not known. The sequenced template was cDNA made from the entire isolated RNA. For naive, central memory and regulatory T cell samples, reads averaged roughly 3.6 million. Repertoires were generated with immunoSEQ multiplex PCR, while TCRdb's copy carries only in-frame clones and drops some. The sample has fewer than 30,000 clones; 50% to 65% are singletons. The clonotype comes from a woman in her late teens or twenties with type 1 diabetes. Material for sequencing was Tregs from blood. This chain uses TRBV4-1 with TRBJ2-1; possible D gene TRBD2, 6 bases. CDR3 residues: CASSQAREADNEQFF. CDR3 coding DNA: TGCGCCAGCAGCCAAGCGAGGGAGGCGGACAATGAGCAGTTCTTC.